This entry lists 28 T cell receptor beta chains sequenced from one sample in a study of response to subunit inactivated influenza vaccine. Via MiXCR, TCRdb re-called the RT-PCR reads, giving one row per CDR3 protein. The table lists around 480,000 distinct CDR3 sequences, about 15% of them singletons. This sample comprised CD4+ T cells sorted from PBMCs, obtained roughly 24 months after vaccination. Every receptor here comes from a man aged 50-75 years who received an inactivated influenza vaccine.

This clonotype was recorded at least ten times. The gene calls are TRBV11-2 and TRBJ2-7; unclear D gene. The V end lost 1 base, the J end lost 1 base, and 5 bases lay between the germline ends. Germline CDR1 SGHAT, CDR2 FQNNGV. The CDR3 totals 13 residues. CDR3 nucleotide sequence: TGTGCCAGCAGCTTAGCCGTATCCTACGAGCAGTACTTC. Its translation: CASSLAVSYEQYF.

This clonotype showed up just a few times. The genes are TRBV4-2 and TRBJ2-3; D perhaps matches TRBD2 (6 bases). The germline CDR1 and CDR2 sequences are LGHNA and YNFKEQ. The V and J ends lost 6 bases and 2 bases respectively, with 21 bases between them. The CDR3 has 17 residues. CDR3 in DNA: TGTGCCAGCAGGAAGGGTGTCGGGGGAGAGAACACAGATACGCAGTATTTT. Translated: CASRKGVGGENTDTQYF.

This clonotype appeared a few times. The junction shows a germline mismatch at one end, possibly a read error. The chain recombines TRBV4-2 with TRBJ1-1, with TRBD1 identical over 8 bases. The CDR3 totals 19 residues. CDR1 is LGHNA, CDR2 YNFKEQ, per germline. The DNA of the CDR3 is TGTGCCAGCAGACAAGGAGTTCGTTACAGGGGGACCCTGAACACTGAAGCTTTCTTT. Translation: CASRQGVRYRGTLNTEAFF.

This clonotype turned up a few times. This chain connects TRBV12-3 or TRBV12-4 to TRBJ1-2, with D unresolved. V dropped 6 bases and J dropped 3 bases, with 11 bases sitting between them. The CDR3 covers 13 residues. Here the CDR3 DNA reads TGTGCCAGCAGACCTACACAAGACTATGGCTACACCTTC. It yields the protein CASRPTQDYGYTF.

V and J are TRBV25-1 and TRBJ2-3; no definite D call. The length of the CDR3 is 12 residues. Trimming cost V 2 bases and J 4 bases, with 4 bases left between them. Per the germline V gene, CDR1 is MGHDK and CDR2 is SYGVNS. This CDR3 reads CASSEGSDTQYF. The CDR3 nucleotides read TGTGCCAGCAGTGAAGGGTCAGATACGCAGTATTTT.

The gene calls are TRBV9 and TRBJ1-1; D is unresolved. CDR1 SGDLS and CDR2 YYNGEE come from the germline V gene. V was trimmed by 0 bases and J by 6 bases, leaving 9 bases between them. This CDR3 is 13 amino acids long. For the CDR3, the DNA is TGTGCCAGCAGCGTAGGGCAGCGGGCTGAAGCTTTCTTT. Its translation: CASSVGQRAEAFF.

Details on this clonotype: Because the CDR3's place on the DNA is in doubt, the DNA is left out and the CDR3 is given as listed by TCRdb. The V gene is TRBV11-2, the J gene TRBJ2-7; TRBD1, the table's D call, lacks a check against the DNA. Inclusive of both ends, the CDR3 amounts to 18 amino acids. Germline CDR1 and CDR2: SGHAT and FQNNGV. CDR3 in amino acids: CASSFGPGLGPPGYEQYF.

The V call is TRBV7-8, the J call TRBJ1-5, with D hard to call. The germline V and J ends were trimmed by 5 bases and 4 bases, with 15 bases remaining between them. This CDR3 region has 15 residues. Germline V gene data show CDR1 as SGHVS and CDR2 as FQNEAQ. The CDR3 region has the DNA TGTGCCAGCAGCCTTAGCGCTACGGATAATCAGCCCCAGCATTTT. This sequence encodes CASSLSATDNQPQHF.

This clonotype was detected a few times. The chain links TRBV12-3 or TRBV12-4 to TRBJ2-3, with 8 bases that match TRBD2. V lost 8 bases to trimming and J lost 2 bases; unmatched junction nucleotides: 9. The CDR3 totals 15 residues. The CDR3 spells CASGLTSGFTDTQYF. The CDR3 bases are TGTGCCAGCGGGCTTACTAGCGGATTCACAGATACGCAGTATTTT.

This clonotype was observed a handful of times. This rearrangement joins TRBV18 to TRBJ1-2; D is unresolved. Trimming removed 0 bases at V and 6 bases at J, with 11 bases between. Looked up from germline, CDR1 is KGHSH and CDR2 is LQKENI. This CDR3 comprises 14 residues. This chain's CDR3 is CASSPPVSRHGYTF. CDR3 nucleotide sequence: TGTGCCAGCTCACCACCTGTGTCTCGGCATGGCTACACCTTC.

This chain links TRBV9 with TRBJ2-3; D not certain. This CDR3 spans 15 amino acids. V gave up 2 bases and J gave up 0 bases, with 10 bases separating them. Germline CDR1 and CDR2: SGDLS and YYNGEE. The DNA of the CDR3 is TGTGCCAGCAGCGTTCGGTGGGGAAGCACAGATACGCAGTATTTT. It translates to CASSVRWGSTDTQYF.

This clonotype was picked up many times. This chain joins TRBV11-2 and TRBJ1-4; no clear D. Germline V gives CDR1 SGHAT, CDR2 FQNNGV. The CDR3 runs 15 residues. With 2 bases removed from V and 1 base from J, the gap between germline ends came to 8 bases. CDR3 region: CASSLSSGTNEKLFF. The CDR3, as DNA: TGTGCCAGCAGCTTATCGTCTGGAACTAATGAAAAACTGTTTTTT.

The table lists this clonotype with a few counts. The chain uses TRBV7-2 and TRBJ2-7; D gene ambiguous. The CDR3 consists of 13 residues. V was trimmed by 5 bases and J by 0 bases, leaving 8 bases between them. In germline, CDR1 is SGHTA, CDR2 FQGNSA. DNA of the CDR3: TGTGCCAGCAGCAATAACCCCTCCTACGAGCAGTACTTC. Residues: CASSNNPSYEQYF.

This clonotype was counted only a few times. The genes are TRBV24-1 and TRBJ2-1; 10 positions agree with TRBD2. Germline-derived CDR1 and CDR2 are KGHDR and SFDVKD. There are 15 residues in the CDR3. J was trimmed by 5 bases and V by 3 bases; bases with no gene match: 3. The CDR3 nucleotides are TGTGCCACCAGTGATACTAGCGGGATACACAATGAGCAGTTCTTC. It yields the protein CATSDTSGIHNEQFF.

This clonotype was recorded a few times. The chain employs TRBV4-3 and TRBJ2-4; 10 nucleotides match TRBD1. The V gene end was trimmed by 0 bases and the J gene end by 6 bases; junction bases not matched to a gene: 5. The CDR3 consists of 16 residues. Germline CDR1 reads LGHNA; CDR2 reads YSLEER. The CDR3: CASSQDLGQGGNIQYF. The DNA of the CDR3 is TGCGCCAGCAGCCAAGATCTTGGACAGGGGGGAAACATTCAGTACTTC.

This clonotype was seen many times. This rearrangement joins TRBV11-3 to TRBJ2-3; D is unresolved. V was shortened by 2 bases and J by 1 base, with 4 bases between the two germline ends. CDR3 size: 13 residues. Per the germline V gene, CDR1 is SGHNT and CDR2 is YENEEA. The DNA for the CDR3 is TGTGCCAGCAGCTTATGGGGCACAGATACGCAGTATTTT. Amino acid sequence: CASSLWGTDTQYF.

This clonotype has a count of ten or more. V is TRBV12-3 or TRBV12-4 and J is TRBJ2-5, with D hard to call. Deletions cut 3 bases from V and 5 bases from J, with 4 bases between. The CDR3 has 11 residues. Here the CDR3 DNA reads TGTGCCAGCAGTTTGTATGAGACCCAGTACTTC. Amino acids: CASSLYETQYF.

This clonotype occurred a few times. The chain combines TRBV14 with TRBJ2-2; the match to TRBD2 covers 8 bases. Per germline, CDR1 SGHDN and CDR2 FVKESK. The CDR3 sequence is 16 residues long. With V trimmed by 1 base and J by 4 bases, 5 bases remained unmatched. This chain's CDR3 is CASSQGASGPTGELFF. The CDR3 DNA sequence: TGTGCCAGCAGCCAAGGGGCTAGCGGGCCCACCGGGGAGCTGTTTTTT.

This CDR3 is CSAGRDTPNYGYTF. The CDR3 DNA reads TGCAGTGCTGGGCGGGACACACCTAACTATGGCTACACCTTC. The chain is built from TRBV20-1 and TRBJ1-2; TRBD1 is a possible D gene (6 bases). Trimming removed 5 bases from V and 0 bases from J, with 13 bases in between. The CDR3 has 14 amino acids. Germline CDR1 reads DFQATT; CDR2 reads SNEGSKA (reference sequence).

The chain is built from TRBV20-1 and TRBJ1-5; 9 positions agree with TRBD1. The CDR3 is made up of 15 amino acids. Germline trimming cut 5 bases from V and 4 bases from J; bases unmatched to any gene: 9. Per the germline V gene, CDR1 is DFQATT and CDR2 is SNEGSKA (reference sequence). For the CDR3, the DNA is TGCAGTGCTGGTTCCGGGACAGGGTTTAATCAGCCCCAGCATTTT. Translating it yields CSAGSGTGFNQPQHF.

A few counts support this clonotype. The chain is built from TRBV3-1 and TRBJ1-2, with D tentatively TRBD1 (5 bases). Per the germline V gene, CDR1 is LGHDT and CDR2 is YNNKEL (reference sequence). The CDR3 spans 11 residues. Trimming removed 6 bases at V and 3 bases at J, with 5 bases between. CDR3 residues: CASRGDYGYTF. The CDR3 region has the DNA TGTGCCAGCAGAGGGGACTATGGCTACACCTTC.

This chain joins TRBV7-8 and TRBJ2-7, with 7 nucleotides matching TRBD1. The V gene end was trimmed by 5 bases and the J gene end by 2 bases; junction bases not matched to a gene: 9. CDR1 and CDR2 (germline): SGHVS, FQNEAQ. This CDR3 comprises 15 residues. The CDR3 sequence: CASSPRRTGPYEQYF. CDR3 coding DNA: TGTGCCAGCAGCCCGAGGAGGACAGGTCCCTACGAGCAGTACTTC.

This clonotype came up a few times. The chain employs TRBV12-3 or TRBV12-4 and TRBJ1-5; D remains ambiguous. Trimming removed 6 bases at V and 1 base at J, with 7 bases between. This CDR3 contains 13 residues. The CDR3: CASRKDSNQPQHF. DNA for the CDR3: TGTGCCAGCAGGAAGGACAGCAATCAGCCCCAGCATTTT.

The J gene is TRBJ2-7, the V gene TRBV27, with TRBD2 matching over 9 bases. Unmatched junction bases numbered 8, after V lost 6 bases and J lost 8 bases. The CDR3 is 13 residues long. CDR1 is MNHEY, CDR2 SMNVEV, per germline (reference sequence). The CDR3 DNA reads as TGTGCCAGCAGGGTAGCGGGAGTAAATAAGCAGTACTTC. Amino acids: CASRVAGVNKQYF.

The chain combines TRBV7-2 with TRBJ1-1, with D possibly matching TRBD1 (6 bases). The CDR3 has 14 amino acids. CDR1 and CDR2 from the germline V gene are SGHTA and FQGNSA. V lost 6 bases and J 6 bases, leaving 17 bases between the germline ends. The CDR3 spells CASSRGGGNSEAFF. CDR3 DNA: TGTGCCAGCAGTCGCGGAGGGGGGAATTCTGAAGCTTTCTTT.

In its sample, this clonotype was seen a few times. The V call is TRBV7-9, the J call TRBJ1-1, with 10 bases aligning to TRBD1. CDR1 SEHNR and CDR2 FQNEAQ come from the germline V gene (reference sequence). V lost 0 bases, J lost 3 bases, and 1 base stayed unmatched. The CDR3 consists of 15 residues. The CDR3 coding sequence is TGTGCCAGCAGCTTAGCGGGGACAGGGGACACTGAAGCTTTCTTT. Translated: CASSLAGTGDTEAFF.

This clonotype was observed a handful of times. The chain recombines TRBV4-2 with TRBJ1-1; 12 positions match TRBD1. Germline-derived CDR1 and CDR2 are LGHNA and YNFKEQ. Unmatched junction bases numbered 9, after V lost 2 bases and J lost 2 bases. CDR3 length equals 18 residues. The CDR3 spells CASSQTGGTGGVNTEAFF. In DNA form, the CDR3 reads TGTGCCAGCAGCCAAACGGGGGGGACAGGGGGCGTAAACACTGAAGCTTTCTTT.

This chain joins TRBV7-2 and TRBJ2-2; the match to TRBD2 covers 8 bases. CDR1 SGHTA and CDR2 FQGNSA come from the germline V gene. The CDR3 loop spans 17 amino acids. J gave up 5 bases and V 3 bases, and 11 bases lay outside the gene matches. The CDR3 sequence is CASSFRAGGLTTGELFF. CDR3 nucleotide sequence: TGTGCCAGCAGCTTCCGTGCGGGGGGCCTCACGACCGGGGAGCTGTTTTTT. The full variable domain, in which reference TRBV7-2 and TRBJ2-2 provide the parts outside the CDR3, is GAGVSQSPSNKVTEKGKDVELRCDPISGHTALYWYRQSLGQGLEFLIYFQGNSAPDKSGLPSDRFSAERTGGSVSTLTIQRTQQEDSAVYLCASSFRAGGLTTGELFFGEGSRLTVL.